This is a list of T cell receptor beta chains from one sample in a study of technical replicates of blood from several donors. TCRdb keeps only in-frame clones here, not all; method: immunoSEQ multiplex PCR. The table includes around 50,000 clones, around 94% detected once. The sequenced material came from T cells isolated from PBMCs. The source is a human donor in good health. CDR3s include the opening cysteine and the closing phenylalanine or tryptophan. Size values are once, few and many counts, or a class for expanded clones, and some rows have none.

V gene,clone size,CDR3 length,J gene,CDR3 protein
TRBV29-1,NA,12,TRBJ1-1,CSVGHSLGVAFF
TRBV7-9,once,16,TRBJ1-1,CASSSRGRNLNTEAFF
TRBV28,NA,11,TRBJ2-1,CAGGESNEQFF
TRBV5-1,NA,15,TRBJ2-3,CASSFYLASPDTQYF
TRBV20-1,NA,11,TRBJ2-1,CSASDRSGQFF
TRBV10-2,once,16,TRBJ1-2,CASSAGGTGSDYGYTF
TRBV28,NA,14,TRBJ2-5,CASFRDSVRETQYF
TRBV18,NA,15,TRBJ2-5,CASSLLQGQGETQYF
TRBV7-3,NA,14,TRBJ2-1,CASSLFGANNEQFF
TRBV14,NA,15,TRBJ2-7,CASSQRQGVRGEQYF
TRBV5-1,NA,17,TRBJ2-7,CASSYGLAGGNPYEQYF
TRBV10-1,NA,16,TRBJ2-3,CASSPLLWGEGDTQYF
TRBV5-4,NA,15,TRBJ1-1,CASSSGRGGLSEAFF
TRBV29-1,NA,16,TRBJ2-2,CSVEVGTAQNTGELFF
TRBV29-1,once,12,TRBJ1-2,CSAAVANYGYTF
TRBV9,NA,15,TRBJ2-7,CASSVGGGRSYEQYF